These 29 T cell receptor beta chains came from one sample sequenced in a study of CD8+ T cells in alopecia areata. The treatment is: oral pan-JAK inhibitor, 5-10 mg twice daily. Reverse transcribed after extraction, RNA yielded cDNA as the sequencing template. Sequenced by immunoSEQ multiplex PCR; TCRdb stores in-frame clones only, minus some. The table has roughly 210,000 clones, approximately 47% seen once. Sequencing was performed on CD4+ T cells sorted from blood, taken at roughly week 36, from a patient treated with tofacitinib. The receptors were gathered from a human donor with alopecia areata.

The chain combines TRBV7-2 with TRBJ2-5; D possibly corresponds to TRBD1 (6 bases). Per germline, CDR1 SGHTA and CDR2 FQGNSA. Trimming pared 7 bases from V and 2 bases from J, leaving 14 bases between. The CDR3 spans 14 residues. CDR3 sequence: CASTRGGIQETQYF. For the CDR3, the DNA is TGTGCCAGCACACGAGGGGGAATACAAGAGACCCAGTACTTC.

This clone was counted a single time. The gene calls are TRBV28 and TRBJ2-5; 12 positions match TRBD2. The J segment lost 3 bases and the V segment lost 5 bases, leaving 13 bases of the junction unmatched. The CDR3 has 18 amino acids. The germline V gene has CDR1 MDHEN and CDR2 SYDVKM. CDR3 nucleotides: TGTGCCAGCAGTCCGGTGGGACTAGCGGGCCCAGGGAAAGAGACCCAGTACTTC. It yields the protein CASSPVGLAGPGKETQYF.

The CDR3 spells CASGGGGYEQYF. The CDR3 DNA follows: TGTGCCAGCGGGGGGGGCGGCTACGAGCAGTACTTC. The chain combines TRBV6-1 with TRBJ2-7; D possibly corresponds to TRBD2 (7 bases). Trimming took off 8 bases at V and 3 bases at J, with 11 bases between the two ends. CDR3 length: 12 residues. CDR1 MNHNS and CDR2 SASEGT come from the germline V gene.

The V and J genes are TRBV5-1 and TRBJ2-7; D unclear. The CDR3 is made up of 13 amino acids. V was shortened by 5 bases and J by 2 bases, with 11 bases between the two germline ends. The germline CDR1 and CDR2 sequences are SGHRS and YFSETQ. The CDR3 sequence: CASSSDVTYEQYF. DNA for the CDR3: TGCGCCAGCAGTTCCGACGTGACCTACGAGCAGTACTTC. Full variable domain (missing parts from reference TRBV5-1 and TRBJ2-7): KAGVTQTPRYLIKTRGQQVTLSCSPISGHRSVSWYQQTPGQGLQFLFEYFSETQRNKGNFPGRFSGRQFSNSRSEMNVSTLELGDSALYLCASSSDVTYEQYFGPGTRLTVT.

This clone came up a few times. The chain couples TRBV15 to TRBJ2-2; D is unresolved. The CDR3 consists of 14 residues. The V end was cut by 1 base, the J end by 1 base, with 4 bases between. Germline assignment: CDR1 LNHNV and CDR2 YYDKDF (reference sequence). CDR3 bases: TGTGCCACCAGCAGAGGGGGGAACACCGGGGAGCTGTTTTTT. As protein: CATSRGGNTGELFF.

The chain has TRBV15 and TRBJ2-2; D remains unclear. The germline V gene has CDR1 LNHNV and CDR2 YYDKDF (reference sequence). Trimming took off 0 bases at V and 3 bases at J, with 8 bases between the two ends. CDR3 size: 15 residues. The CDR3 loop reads CATSRDRAYTGELFF. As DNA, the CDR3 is TGTGCCACCAGCAGAGATAGAGCCTACACCGGGGAGCTGTTTTTT.

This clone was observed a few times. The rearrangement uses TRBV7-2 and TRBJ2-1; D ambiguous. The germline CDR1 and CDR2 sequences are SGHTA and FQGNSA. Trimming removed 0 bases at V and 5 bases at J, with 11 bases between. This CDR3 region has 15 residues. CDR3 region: CASSLAYGPNNEQFF. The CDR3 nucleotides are TGTGCCAGCAGCTTAGCCTATGGGCCGAACAATGAGCAGTTCTTC.

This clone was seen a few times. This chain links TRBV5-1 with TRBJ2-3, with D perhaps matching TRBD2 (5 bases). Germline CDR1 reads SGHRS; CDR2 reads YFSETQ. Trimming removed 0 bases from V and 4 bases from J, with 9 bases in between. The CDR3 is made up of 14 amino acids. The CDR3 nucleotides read TGCGCCAGCAGCTTGGTACTAGACTCAGATACGCAGTATTTT. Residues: CASSLVLDSDTQYF.

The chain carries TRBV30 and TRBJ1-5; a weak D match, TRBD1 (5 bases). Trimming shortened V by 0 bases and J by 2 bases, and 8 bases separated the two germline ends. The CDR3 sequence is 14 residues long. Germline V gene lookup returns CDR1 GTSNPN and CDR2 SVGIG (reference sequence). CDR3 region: CAWSVRGGNQPQHF. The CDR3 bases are TGTGCCTGGAGTGTAAGAGGGGGCAATCAGCCCCAGCATTTT.

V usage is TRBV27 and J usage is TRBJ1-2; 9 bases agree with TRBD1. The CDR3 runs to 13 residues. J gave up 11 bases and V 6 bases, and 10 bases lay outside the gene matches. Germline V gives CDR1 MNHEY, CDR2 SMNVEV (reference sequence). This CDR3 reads CASRRTDRGRYTF. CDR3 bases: TGTGCCAGCAGAAGAACAGACAGGGGGAGATACACCTTC.

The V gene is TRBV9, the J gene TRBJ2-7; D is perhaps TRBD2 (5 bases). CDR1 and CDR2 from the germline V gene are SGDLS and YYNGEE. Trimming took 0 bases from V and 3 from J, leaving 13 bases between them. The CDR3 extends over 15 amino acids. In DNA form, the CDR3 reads TGTGCCAGCAGCGTAGAGGCGGGCCGGGGCTACGAGCAGTACTTC. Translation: CASSVEAGRGYEQYF.

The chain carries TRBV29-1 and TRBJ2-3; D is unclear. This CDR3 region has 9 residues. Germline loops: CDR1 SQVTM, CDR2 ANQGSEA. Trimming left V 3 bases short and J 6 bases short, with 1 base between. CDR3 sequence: CSVDDTQYF. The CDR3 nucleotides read TGCAGCGTTGATGATACGCAGTATTTT.

The CDR3 DNA follows: TGTGCCAGCAGATCCGGGACATTCTCCTACGAGCAGTACTTC. It specifies CASRSGTFSYEQYF. The chain recombines TRBV25-1 with TRBJ2-7; D is possibly TRBD1 (6 bases). Trimming stripped 6 bases from V and 0 bases from J, with 12 bases between. This CDR3 spans 14 amino acids. Per germline, CDR1 MGHDK and CDR2 SYGVNS.

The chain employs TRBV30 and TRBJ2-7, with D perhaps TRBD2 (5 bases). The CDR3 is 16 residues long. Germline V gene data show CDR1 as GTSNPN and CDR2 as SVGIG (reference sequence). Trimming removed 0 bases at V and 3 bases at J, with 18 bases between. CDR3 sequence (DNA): TGTGCCTGGAGTGTTCGGTCGGTCTTGACTAACTACGAGCAGTACTTC. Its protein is CAWSVRSVLTNYEQYF.

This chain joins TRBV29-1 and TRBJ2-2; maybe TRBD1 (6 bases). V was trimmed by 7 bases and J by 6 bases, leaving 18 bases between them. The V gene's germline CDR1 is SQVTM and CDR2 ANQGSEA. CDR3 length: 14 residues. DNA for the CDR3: TGCAGCGGGCGACAGGCCTCCCCCCCCGGGGAGCTGTTTTTT. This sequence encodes CSGRQASPPGELFF.

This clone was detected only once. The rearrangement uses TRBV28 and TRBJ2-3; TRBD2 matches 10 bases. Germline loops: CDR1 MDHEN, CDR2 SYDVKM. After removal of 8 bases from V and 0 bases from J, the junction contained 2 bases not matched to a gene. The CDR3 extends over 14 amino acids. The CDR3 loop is CASRTSGSTDTQYF. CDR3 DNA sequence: TGTGCCAGCCGGACTAGCGGAAGCACAGATACGCAGTATTTT.

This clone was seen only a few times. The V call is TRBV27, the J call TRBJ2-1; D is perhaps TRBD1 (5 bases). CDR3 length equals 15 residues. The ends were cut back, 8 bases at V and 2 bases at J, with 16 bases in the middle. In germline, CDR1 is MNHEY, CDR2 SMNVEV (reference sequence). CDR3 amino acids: CASGSQDSPYNEQFF. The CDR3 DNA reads TGTGCCAGCGGGTCTCAAGACAGCCCCTACAATGAGCAGTTCTTC.

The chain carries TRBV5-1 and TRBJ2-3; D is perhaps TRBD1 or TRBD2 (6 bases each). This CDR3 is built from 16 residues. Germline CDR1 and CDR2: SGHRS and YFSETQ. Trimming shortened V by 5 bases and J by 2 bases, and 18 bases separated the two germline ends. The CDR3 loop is CASSHKGGPVTDTQYF. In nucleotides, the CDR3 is TGCGCCAGCAGTCACAAGGGGGGTCCCGTCACAGATACGCAGTATTTT.

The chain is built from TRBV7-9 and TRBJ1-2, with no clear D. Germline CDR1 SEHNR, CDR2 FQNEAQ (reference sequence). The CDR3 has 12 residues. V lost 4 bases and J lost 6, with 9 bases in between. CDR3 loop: CASSSPWDGYTF. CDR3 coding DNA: TGTGCCAGCAGCTCTCCTTGGGATGGCTACACCTTC.

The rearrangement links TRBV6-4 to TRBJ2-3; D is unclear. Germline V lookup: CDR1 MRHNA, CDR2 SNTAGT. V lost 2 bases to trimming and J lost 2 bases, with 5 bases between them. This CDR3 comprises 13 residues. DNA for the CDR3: TGTGCCAGCAGTGACCAGACCACAGATACGCAGTATTTT. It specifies CASSDQTTDTQYF.

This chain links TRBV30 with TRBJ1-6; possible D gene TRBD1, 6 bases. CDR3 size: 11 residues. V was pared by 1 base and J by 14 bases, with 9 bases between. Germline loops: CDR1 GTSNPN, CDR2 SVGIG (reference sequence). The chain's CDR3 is CAWSGAGALHF. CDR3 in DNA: TGTGCCTGGAGTGGGGCAGGGGCCCTCCACTTT.

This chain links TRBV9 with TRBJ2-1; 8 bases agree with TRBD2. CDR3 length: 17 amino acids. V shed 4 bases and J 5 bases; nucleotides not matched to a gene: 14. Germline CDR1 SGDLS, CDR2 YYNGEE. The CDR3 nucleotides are TGTGCCAGCAGCTTCCATTCCCCAGCGGGAGCGAACAATGAGCAGTTCTTC. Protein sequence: CASSFHSPAGANNEQFF.

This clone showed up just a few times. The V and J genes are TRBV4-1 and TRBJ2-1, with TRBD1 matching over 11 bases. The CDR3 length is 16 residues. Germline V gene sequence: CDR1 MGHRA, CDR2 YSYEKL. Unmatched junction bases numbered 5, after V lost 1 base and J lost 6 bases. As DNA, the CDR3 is TGCGCCAGCAGCCAAGCTGGGACAGGGGGACCCAATGAGCAGTTCTTC. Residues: CASSQAGTGGPNEQFF.

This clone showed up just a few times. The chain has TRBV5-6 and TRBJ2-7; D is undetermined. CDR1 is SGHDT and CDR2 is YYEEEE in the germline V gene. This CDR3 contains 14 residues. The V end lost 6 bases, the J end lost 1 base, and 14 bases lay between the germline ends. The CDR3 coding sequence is TGTGCCAGCAACCCCGGTGGGCGGTCCTACGAGCAGTACTTC. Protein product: CASNPGGRSYEQYF.

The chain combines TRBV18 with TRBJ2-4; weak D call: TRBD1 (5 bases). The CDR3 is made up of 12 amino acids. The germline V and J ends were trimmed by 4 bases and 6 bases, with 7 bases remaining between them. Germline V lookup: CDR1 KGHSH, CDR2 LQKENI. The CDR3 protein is CASSLDRNIQYF. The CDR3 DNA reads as TGTGCCAGCTCACTAGACAGAAACATTCAGTACTTC.

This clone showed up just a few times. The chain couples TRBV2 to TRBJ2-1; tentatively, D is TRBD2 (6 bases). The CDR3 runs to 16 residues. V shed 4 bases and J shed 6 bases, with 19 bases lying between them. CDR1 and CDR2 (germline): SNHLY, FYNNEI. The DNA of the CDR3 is TGTGCCAGCAGTGTAACAGAATCCCTGCGGGGCAATGAGCAGTTCTTC. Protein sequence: CASSVTESLRGNEQFF. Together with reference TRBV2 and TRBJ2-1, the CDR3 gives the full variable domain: EPEVTQTPSHQVTQMGQEVILRCVPISNHLYFYWYRQILGQKVEFLVSFYNNEISEKSEIFDDQFSVERPDGSNFTLKIRSTKLEDSAMYFCASSVTESLRGNEQFFGPGTRLTVL.

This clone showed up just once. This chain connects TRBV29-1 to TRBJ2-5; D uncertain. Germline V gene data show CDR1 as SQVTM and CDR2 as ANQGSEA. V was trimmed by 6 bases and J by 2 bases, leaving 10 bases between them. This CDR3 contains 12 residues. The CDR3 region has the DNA TGCAGCGTGGACCTCCAACAAGAGACCCAGTACTTC. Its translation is CSVDLQQETQYF.

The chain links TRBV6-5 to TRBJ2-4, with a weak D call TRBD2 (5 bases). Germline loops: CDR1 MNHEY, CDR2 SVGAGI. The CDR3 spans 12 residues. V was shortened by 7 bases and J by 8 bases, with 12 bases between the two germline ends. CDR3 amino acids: CASISTGDIQYF. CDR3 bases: TGTGCCAGCATATCCACCGGGGACATTCAGTACTTC.

The DNA for the CDR3 is TGTGCCAGCTCACCCACAGTCTATGGTACGCAGTATTTT. It yields the protein CASSPTVYGTQYF. This chain uses TRBV18 with TRBJ2-3; D is uncertain. CDR3 size: 13 residues. Germline loops: CDR1 KGHSH, CDR2 LQKENI. The V end was cut by 3 bases, the J end by 8 bases, with 12 bases between.